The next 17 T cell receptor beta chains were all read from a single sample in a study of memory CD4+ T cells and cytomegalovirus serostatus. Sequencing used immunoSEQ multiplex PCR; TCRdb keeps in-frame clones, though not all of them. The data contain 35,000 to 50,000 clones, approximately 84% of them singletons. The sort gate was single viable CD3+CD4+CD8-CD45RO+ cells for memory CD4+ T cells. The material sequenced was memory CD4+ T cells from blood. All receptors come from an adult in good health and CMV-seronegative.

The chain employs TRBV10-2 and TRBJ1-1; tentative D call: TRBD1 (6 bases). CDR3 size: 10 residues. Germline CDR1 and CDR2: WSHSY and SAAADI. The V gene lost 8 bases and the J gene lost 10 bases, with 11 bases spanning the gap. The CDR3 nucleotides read TGCGCCAGCGGGGGGCTATCAGCTTTCTTT. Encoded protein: CASGGLSAFF.

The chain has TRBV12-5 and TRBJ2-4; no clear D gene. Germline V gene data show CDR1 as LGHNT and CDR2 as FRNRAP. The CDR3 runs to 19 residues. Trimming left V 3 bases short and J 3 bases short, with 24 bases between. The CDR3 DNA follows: TGTGCTAGTGGTTTTGGTGGCGGAAAAGGGTTAATTCGCAAAAACATTCAGTACTTC. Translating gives CASGFGGGKGLIRKNIQYF.

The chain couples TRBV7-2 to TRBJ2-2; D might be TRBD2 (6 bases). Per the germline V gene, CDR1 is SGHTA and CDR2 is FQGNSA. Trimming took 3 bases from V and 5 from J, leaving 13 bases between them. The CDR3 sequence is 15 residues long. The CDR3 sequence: CASSLAGPRTGELFF. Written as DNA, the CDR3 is TGTGCCAGCAGCTTGGCGGGGCCAAGAACCGGGGAGCTGTTTTTT.

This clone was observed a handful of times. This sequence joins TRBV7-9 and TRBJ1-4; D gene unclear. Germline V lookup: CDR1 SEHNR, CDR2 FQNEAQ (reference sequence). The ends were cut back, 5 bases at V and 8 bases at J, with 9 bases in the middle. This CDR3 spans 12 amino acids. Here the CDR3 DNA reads TGTGCCAGCAGCCGGAACTTAGAAAAACTGTTTTTT. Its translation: CASSRNLEKLFF.

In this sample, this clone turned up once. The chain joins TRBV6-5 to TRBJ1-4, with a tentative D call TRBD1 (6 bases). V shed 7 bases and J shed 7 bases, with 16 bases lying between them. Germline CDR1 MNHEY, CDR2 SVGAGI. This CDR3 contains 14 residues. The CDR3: CASKRAGTSEKLFF. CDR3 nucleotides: TGTGCCAGCAAAAGAGCCGGGACAAGTGAAAAACTGTTTTTT.

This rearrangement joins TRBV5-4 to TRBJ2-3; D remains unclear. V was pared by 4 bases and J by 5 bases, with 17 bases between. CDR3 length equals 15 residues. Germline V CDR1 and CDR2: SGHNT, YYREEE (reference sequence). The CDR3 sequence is CASSPGESSLDTQYF. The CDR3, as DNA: TGTGCCAGCAGCCCCGGCGAAAGCAGTTTAGATACGCAGTATTTT.

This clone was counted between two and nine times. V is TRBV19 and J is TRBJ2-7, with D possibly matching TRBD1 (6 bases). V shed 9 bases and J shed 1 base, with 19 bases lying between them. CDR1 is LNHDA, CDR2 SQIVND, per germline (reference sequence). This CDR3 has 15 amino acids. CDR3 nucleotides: TGTGCCAGAAAAACAGGGAATAGGAGTTCCTACGAGCAGTACTTC. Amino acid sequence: CARKTGNRSSYEQYF. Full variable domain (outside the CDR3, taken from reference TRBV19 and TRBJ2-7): DGGITQSPKYLFRKEGQNVTLSCEQNLNHDAMYWYRQDPGQGLRLIYYSQIVNDFQKGDIAEGYSVSREKKESFPLTVTSAQKNPTAFYLCARKTGNRSSYEQYFGPGTRLTVT.

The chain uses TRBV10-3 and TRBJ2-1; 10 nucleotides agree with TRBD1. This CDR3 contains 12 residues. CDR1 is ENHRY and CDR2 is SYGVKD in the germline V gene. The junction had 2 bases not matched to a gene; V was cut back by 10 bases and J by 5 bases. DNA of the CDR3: TGTGCCACCGGGACAGGGGACAATGAGCAGTTCTTC. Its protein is CATGTGDNEQFF.

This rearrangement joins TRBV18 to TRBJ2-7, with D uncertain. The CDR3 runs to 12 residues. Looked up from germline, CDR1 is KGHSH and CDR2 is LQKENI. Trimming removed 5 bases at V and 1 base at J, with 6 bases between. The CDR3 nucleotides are TGTGCCAGCTCATCCTTATCCTACGAGCAGTACTTC. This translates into CASSSLSYEQYF.

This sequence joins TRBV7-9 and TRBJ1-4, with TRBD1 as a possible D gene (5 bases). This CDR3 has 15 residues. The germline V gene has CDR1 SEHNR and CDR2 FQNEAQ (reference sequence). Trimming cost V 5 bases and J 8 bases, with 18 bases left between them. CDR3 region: CASSTNQGVGEKLFF. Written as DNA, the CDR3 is TGTGCCAGCAGCACCAACCAGGGTGTTGGCGAAAAACTGTTTTTT.

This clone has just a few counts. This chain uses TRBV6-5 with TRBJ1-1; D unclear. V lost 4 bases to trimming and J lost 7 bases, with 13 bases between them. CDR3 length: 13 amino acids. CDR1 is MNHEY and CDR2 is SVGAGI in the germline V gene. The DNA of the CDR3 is TGTGCCAGCAGTTCCTCCCTGCGGGTTGAAGCTTTCTTT. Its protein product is CASSSSLRVEAFF.

Written as DNA, the CDR3 is TGTGCCAGCAGCCCCCCGGGACGGGGGGGCACGGGGGAGACCCAGTACTTC. It encodes CASSPPGRGGTGETQYF. The V and J genes are TRBV9 and TRBJ2-5; 8 bases fit TRBD2. V dropped 4 bases and J dropped 5; count of bases not matched to a gene: 16. Germline CDR1 and CDR2: SGDLS and YYNGEE. The CDR3 runs 17 residues.

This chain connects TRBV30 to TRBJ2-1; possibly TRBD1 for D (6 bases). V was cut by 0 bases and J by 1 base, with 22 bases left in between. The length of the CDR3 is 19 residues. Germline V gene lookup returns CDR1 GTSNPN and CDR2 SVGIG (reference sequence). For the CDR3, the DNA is TGTGCCTGGAGTGTACCCAGAACACAAACAGGGTTTTCCTACAATGAGCAGTTCTTC. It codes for CAWSVPRTQTGFSYNEQFF.

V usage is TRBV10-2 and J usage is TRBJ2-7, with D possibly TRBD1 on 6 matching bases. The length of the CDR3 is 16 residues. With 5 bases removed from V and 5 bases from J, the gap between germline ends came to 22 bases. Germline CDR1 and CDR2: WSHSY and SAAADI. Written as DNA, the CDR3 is TGCGCCAGCAGTTCTCTCAGGTCAGGGGTTAGGAACGAGCAGTACTTC. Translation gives CASSSLRSGVRNEQYF.

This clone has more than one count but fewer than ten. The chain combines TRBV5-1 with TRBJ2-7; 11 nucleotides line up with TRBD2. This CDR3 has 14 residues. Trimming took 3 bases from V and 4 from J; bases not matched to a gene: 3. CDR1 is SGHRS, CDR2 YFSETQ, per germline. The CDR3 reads CASSSTSGVYEQYF. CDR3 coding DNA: TGCGCCAGCAGCTCGACTAGCGGGGTTTACGAGCAGTACTTC.

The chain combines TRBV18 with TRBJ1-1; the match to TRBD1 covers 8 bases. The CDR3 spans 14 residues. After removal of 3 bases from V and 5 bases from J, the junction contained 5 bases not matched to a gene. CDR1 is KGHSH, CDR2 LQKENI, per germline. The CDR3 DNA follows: TGTGCCAGCTCACCGGCAGGGGGCGGTACTGAAGCTTTCTTT. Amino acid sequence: CASSPAGGGTEAFF.

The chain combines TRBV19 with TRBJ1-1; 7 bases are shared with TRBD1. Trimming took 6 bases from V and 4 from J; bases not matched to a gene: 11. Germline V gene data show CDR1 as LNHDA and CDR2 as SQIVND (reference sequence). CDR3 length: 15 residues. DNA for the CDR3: TGTGCCAGTAGGACAGGGATAGGATCGGGCACTGAAGCTTTCTTT. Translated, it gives CASRTGIGSGTEAFF.